This T cell receptor (beta chain) was captured by sequencing in a study of T cells in localized non-small cell lung cancer (dated by TCRdb to 2019 to 2021). Turning to the overall study: Comparing tumors with uninvolved tumor-adjacent lungs, the study looked at the T cell repertoires of a few hundred patients with early-stage NSCLC. The cohort consisted of a few hundred treatment-naive NSCLC patients whose localized lung tumors had been resected. Of the NSCLC patients, 129 were male and approximately 110 were female, and the mean age was around 70 years. Paper-wide results and their limitations: The highest T cell clonality was observed in uninvolved tumor-adjacent lung, where clonality exceeded that of tumor, suggesting that antigenic responses were more focused in uninvolved tumor-adjacent lung. Because multi-region tumor sequencing was not done, intratumor heterogeneity could not be ruled out. A median of 57 of the top 100 tumor clones were detected in paired uninvolved adjacent lung, and around 30 of these tumor clones were also found among the top 100 clones of the paired uninvolved adjacent lung. Longer overall survival was associated with higher T cell density in blood, whereas shorter survival was associated with higher clonality in adjacent lung. Because the study design was exploratory, TCR variables were selected using unadjusted p-values without false-discovery rate correction.

V is cut by 3 bases and J by 0 bases, and the space between the germline ends is 9 bases. The germline V gene encodes CDR1 WSHSY and CDR2 SAAADI. The CDR3 starts with the cysteine, ends with the phenylalanine, and has 15 residues. Only the CDR3 portion is preserved as DNA: 45 bases, with reading frame beginning at the first base. TCR beta CDR3 regions were sequenced from DNA using the immunoSEQ Assay. The authors' analysis ran thus. T cell density was computed as TCR beta template counts normalized to usable DNA estimated by amplifying housekeeping genes. Using the preseqR package, richness was estimated by extrapolating to 120,000 templates for tissue samples and 400,000 templates for PBMC samples. Clonality was taken to be one minus Pielou's evenness. Tissue-enriched TCRs were identified through differential abundance testing performed on productive amino-acid clonotypes, with a minimum total count of 5 and an alpha of 0.1. Repertoire overlap between compartments was quantified with the Jaccard Index and Morisita Overlap Index. GLIPH clustered TCR beta CDR3s with public tetramer-defined viral CDR3s; viral motifs required at least three viral sequences plus V-gene enrichment. Imported from immuneACCESS, the table was reduced by TCRdb to in-frame sequences with V and J called. These copies leave out some clones; in studies compared against another copy, an unresolved V gene accounts for under half, and the cause of the remainder is not known. The V and J calls and the clone size are those of that table, but D and trimming were determined from the DNA. Present in this sample are about 15,000 clones, roughly 86% of which were seen just once. The ten largest clonotypes hold 25% to 30% of the sample.

The sample holds one count of this clone. Its antigen is still unknown. Qualities for individual bases were not recorded, and no much larger clone is one base off. At diagnosis, peripheral blood, uninvolved tumor-adjacent lung and tumor were collected and stored as a combination of fresh-frozen and FFPE material. For TCR repertoire profiling, blood samples were analyzed as peripheral blood mononuclear cells. Specimen: peripheral blood mononuclear cells, collected before any cancer treatment. The source is a male donor aged 60 or over with stage II lung adenocarcinoma. The chain is encoded by TRBV10-2 joined to TRBJ1-3; too little of a D gene remains to name it. This receptor has the CDR3 CASSDMGFSGNTIYF. The sequenced DNA: TGCGCCAGCAGTGATATGGGGTTCTCTGGAAACACCATATATTTT.